This T cell receptor beta chain was sequenced for a study of blood T cell repertoires in COVID-19 (dated by TCRdb to the early 2020s). Background on the whole study: Collaborator samples came from the United States, Italy and Spain and covered acute and convalescent phases of COVID-19. The material from the prospective study consisted of cDNA or gDNA derived from T cells, B-cell-depleted T cells, or PBMCs. Subjects who had been exposed to COVID-19, were actively infected with it, or had recovered from it provided the deeply sampled blood TCRbeta repertoires that made up the dataset. The repertoires were made available in a free public database intended to serve as a resource for research on the immune response to SARS-CoV-2. Samples were obtained from the ongoing ImmuneRACE study (first 160 participants) and from approximately 1,200 subjects provided by 6 global collaborators. The sample metadata nearly always contained a de-identified subject ID, COVID-19 status, age in years and sex. Where HLA class I and class II types were available, the types were taken from metadata supplied by the sample provider, not from assay-based typing.

The immunoSEQ Assay, a bias-controlled multiplex PCR, was used to amplify TCRbeta CDR3 regions from genomic DNA. The published analysis was carried out like this. Nucleated cell counts per sample were estimated from amplification of reference gene primers within the assay. To quantify the absolute abundance of each unique TCRbeta CDR3 rearrangement, sequence reads were collapsed and filtered. For each sample, productive Simpson clonality was calculated by taking the square root of Simpson's diversity index across productive rearrangements. Held by TCRdb, this immuneACCESS table contains in-frame sequences only and omits some clones. Under half of the omission traces to an unresolved V gene where checked; the cause of the rest is unknown. V, J and clone size are taken as reported in that table, and D and trimming were inferred from the DNA itself. The sample table holds approximately 170,000 clones, of which around 82% were seen once. The ten largest account for 6.9% of the sample.

CDR1 SNHLY and CDR2 FYNNEI were looked up in the germline V gene. Trimming removed 1 base from V and 2 bases from J, leaving 9 bases between the germline ends. Taken from cysteine to phenylalanine, the CDR3 has 14 residues. Only the CDR3 region is kept as DNA, spanning 42 bases read in frame from base 1. About this clone itself: Its antigen is currently not known. No qualities accompany the bases; no much larger clone lies one base away.

At one collaborating source in Seattle, patients were enrolled during active infection and were followed longitudinally through the course of disease. Each collaborating institution followed its own protocols to collect whole blood in K2EDTA tubes. For TCRbeta analysis, collaborator samples were shipped as frozen whole blood, as isolated PBMCs, or as DNA extracted from either sample type. General study outcomes and caveats: The amount of clinical and demographic metadata varied by source and participant and was provided uncurated.

The sequence links TRBV2 to TRBJ2-7; the D gene is possibly TRBD1, with 6 bases matching. Sequenced input: peripheral blood. This TCR was sampled from a man aged 80 or over with COVID-19, enrolled during active disease. For the CDR3, the sequence is CASSEGTAPYEQYF. The sequence in DNA is TGTGCCAGCAGTGAAGGGACAGCTCCCTACGAGCAGTACTTC.